A selection of T cell receptor beta chains follows, all from one sample in a study of T cell repertoires and Cas9 in healthy adults. TCRdb keeps only in-frame clones here, not all; method: immunoSEQ multiplex PCR. The table has over 11,000 clones, approximately 89% seen once. The sample comprised Tregs (CD4+, CD25+, CD127-, CD137-, CD154-) from PBMCs; culture status not recorded. Receptors originate from a human donor in good health. Both conserved end residues are part of each CDR3. A D gene is named only where the DNA matches it firmly. The size field is filled for only some rows; it gives once, few, many or a size class.

v_gene	abundance	j_gene	d_gene	CDR3nt	CDR3aa
TRBV4-1	medium-sized	TRBJ1-4	-	TGCGCCAGCAGCCAAGTTACCGGGTGGAAACTGTTTTTT	CASSQVTGWKLFF
TRBV28	-	TRBJ2-5	-	TGTGCCAGCAGTCGCGGGGAGACCCAGTACTTC	CASSRGETQYF
TRBV19	-	TRBJ1-4	-	TGTGCCAGTAGTTCCGGGAGCAGTGAAAAACTGTTTTTT	CASSSGSSEKLFF
TRBV10-3	-	TRBJ2-2	-	TGTGCCATCCGTCCCGCACGGAACACCGGGGAGCTGTTTTTT	CAIRPARNTGELFF
TRBV7-8	-	TRBJ2-7	TRBD1	TGTGCCAGCAGCTCCAGGGCACAGGGGGCTTACTACGAGCAGTACTTC	CASSSRAQGAYYEQYF
TRBV5-1	-	TRBJ1-2	TRBD1	TGCGCCAGCAGACCTGGACAGGGAAACTATGGCTACACCTTC	CASRPGQGNYGYTF
TRBV4-3	once	TRBJ2-3	-	TGCGCCAGCAGCCAAGATTACCTTAAGGCTCTTAGCGGTACTAGCACAGATACGCAGTATTTT	CASSQDYLKALSGTSTDTQYF
TRBV11-3	-	TRBJ2-1	-	TGTGCCAGCAGAAGGACCCAACACGGGAATGAGCAGTTCTTC	CASRRTQHGNEQFF
TRBV19	-	TRBJ2-3	TRBD2	TGTGCCGCCCGCCGGGGGGGGCAAGATACGCAGTATTTT	CAARRGGQDTQYF
TRBV7-3	-	TRBJ1-2	TRBD1	TGTGCCAGCAGCTCATCAGGGACAGGGGGCTACACCTTC	CASSSSGTGGYTF
TRBV7-9	-	TRBJ2-1	-	TGTGCCAGCAGCCGAACTCTCATGCAACCCTCCTACAATGAGCAGTTCTTC	CASSRTLMQPSYNEQFF
TRBV5-5	-	TRBJ2-2	-	TGTGCCAGCAGCTCAGCACCCGGCCCCTCTGCGGGGGAGCTGTTTTTT	CASSSAPGPSAGELFF
TRBV7-9	-	TRBJ1-1	TRBD1	TGTGCCAGCAGCCAAGGACAGGGATCGCCTAACGCTTTCTTT	CASSQGQGSPNAFF
TRBV6-6	-	TRBJ2-3	-	TGTGCCAGCAGTGAGGTGGGACTCCATACGCAGTATTTT	CASSEVGLHTQYF
TRBV27	once	TRBJ1-5	TRBD1	TGTGCCAGTCAAATCCGAGACAGGGGTCGACAGCCCCAGCATTTT	CASQIRDRGRQPQHF
TRBV9	-	TRBJ1-5	TRBD1	TGTGCCAGCAGCGCGAGACAGGGGGCACTACGACAGCCCCAGCATTTT	CASSARQGALRQPQHF
TRBV7-2	-	TRBJ1-1	-	TGTGCCAGCAGCCCGACCGGGACGGGTGAAGCTTTCTTT	CASSPTGTGEAFF
TRBV12-5	-	TRBJ1-5	TRBD1	TGTGCTAGTGGTTTGGCGACAGGGGGCTATCAGCCCCAGCATTTT	CASGLATGGYQPQHF
TRBV7-8	-	TRBJ2-5	-	TGTGCCAGCAGCTTAATGGGGAGGCCGGTCCAAGAGACCCAGTACTTC	CASSLMGRPVQETQYF
TRBV9	once	TRBJ1-1	-	TGTGCCAGCAGCGTAGCTACCACAAGGGCCACTGAAGCTTTCTTT	CASSVATTRATEAFF
TRBV10-3	-	TRBJ2-6	TRBD1	TGTGCCATCAGTGGGGATAGACAGGGGACTGGGGCCAACGTCCTGACTTTC	CAISGDRQGTGANVLTF
TRBV6-4	-	TRBJ2-6	-	TGTGCCAGCAGTGACTACGGCTACTCTGGGGCCAACGTCCTGACTTTC	CASSDYGYSGANVLTF
TRBV6-6	-	TRBJ2-1	-	TGTGCCAGCAGGGACAGCTCCTACAATGAGCAGTTCTTC	CASRDSSYNEQFF
TRBV6-5	-	TRBJ2-3	-	TGTGCCAGCAGTTATATCGGTACGCAGTATTTT	CASSYIGTQYF
TRBV5-1	-	TRBJ1-1	-	TGCGCCAGCAGCTTGGAGGTGGACGGACGGAACGAAGCTTTCTTT	CASSLEVDGRNEAFF
TRBV30	-	TRBJ2-3	-	TGTGCCTGGAGAGTAATCACAGATACGCAGTATTTT	CAWRVITDTQYF
TRBV7-9	few	TRBJ1-4	-	TGTGCCAGCAGCTTCTTGGCCGCAACTAATGAAAAACTGTTTTTT	CASSFLAATNEKLFF
TRBV2	once	TRBJ2-1	TRBD2	TGTGCCAGCAGCGGACTAGCGGCCTACAATGAGCAGTTCTTC	CASSGLAAYNEQFF
TRBV19	-	TRBJ1-1	TRBD1	TGTGCCAGTAGTCCGGGGACAGGGAAAACTGAAGCTTTCTTT	CASSPGTGKTEAFF
TRBV6-1	-	TRBJ1-4	-	TGTGCCAGCAGTGAAGCCTCCGCCTCCGAAAAACTGTTTTTT	CASSEASASEKLFF